A selection of T cell receptor beta chains follows, all from one sample in a study of cytomegalovirus exposure and HLA in healthy donors. Produced via immunoSEQ multiplex PCR; TCRdb's table is partial and in-frame only. This sample has 150,000 to 200,000 clones, with approximately 81% found just once. The sequenced sample consisted of PBMCs. The receptors shown here come from a woman in her twenties or thirties in good health and CMV-seronegative. Each CDR3 is given with its conserved first and last residue. D genes are given only for firm matches. Some rows have no size entry. The others give once, few or many, or a class for an expanded clone.

>-|TRBD1|TRBV7-9|TRBJ1-1
CSSSSGGREAFF
TGTTCCAGCAGCTCAGGGGGCCGTGAAGCTTTCTTT
>-|TRBD1|TRBV4-1|TRBJ1-2
CASSQRQGNYGYTF
TGCGCCAGCAGCCAAAGACAGGGGAACTATGGCTACACCTTC
>-|-|TRBV4-2|TRBJ1-5
CASSQTVERNQPQHF
TGTGCCAGCAGCCAGACAGTCGAACGCAATCAGCCCCAGCATTTT
>-|-|TRBV6-6|TRBJ2-7
CASSYRLAEQYF
TGTGCCAGCAGTTACAGATTGGCCGAGCAGTACTTC
>-|-|TRBV7-9|TRBJ1-3
CASSQPGGGNPGNTIYF
TGTGCCAGCAGCCAGCCCGGTGGGGGGAACCCTGGAAACACCATATATTTT
>-|-|TRBV6-1|TRBJ2-1
CASSELGDEQFF
TGTGCCAGCAGTGAACTGGGCGATGAGCAGTTCTTC
>-|-|TRBV7-2|TRBJ2-3
CASRPTQDTQYF
TGTGCCAGCAGACCAACCCAGGATACGCAGTATTTT
>-|-|TRBV4-1|TRBJ2-3
CASSQAINVGSTADTQYF
TGCGCCAGCAGCCAAGCCATCAATGTAGGCAGTACAGCAGATACGCAGTATTTT
>-|TRBD2|TRBV5-8|TRBJ2-3
CASSRLAEVRTDTQYF
TGTGCCAGCAGTAGACTAGCGGAGGTGAGGACAGATACGCAGTATTTT
>-|-|TRBV2|TRBJ2-7
CASSEGQGSNNEQYF
TGTGCCAGCAGTGAAGGGCAGGGTTCTAACAACGAGCAGTACTTC
>once|TRBD2|TRBV11-3|TRBJ2-5
CASSSAGTSGRETQYF
TGTGCCAGCAGCTCCGCTGGGACTAGCGGGAGGGAGACCCAGTACTTC
>-|TRBD1|TRBV2|TRBJ1-1
CASERTGGETEAFF
TGTGCCAGCGAGAGGACAGGGGGCGAAACTGAAGCTTTCTTT
>-|-|TRBV27|TRBJ2-7
CASSLRPGPYEQYF
TGTGCCAGCAGTTTACGTCCAGGCCCCTACGAGCAGTACTTC
>once|TRBD2|TRBV27|TRBJ2-3
CASSLLSLAGPDTQYF
TGTGCCAGCAGTCTACTCTCTCTAGCGGGACCAGATACGCAGTATTTT
>-|TRBD2|TRBV29-1|TRBJ2-7
CSVGAGVNPYEQYF
TGCAGCGTTGGAGCGGGAGTAAATCCGTACGAGCAGTACTTC
>once|-|TRBV4-1|TRBJ2-5
CASSQAVTQETQYF
TGCGCCAGCAGCCAAGCGGTAACGCAAGAGACCCAGTACTTC
>-|TRBD1|TRBV27|TRBJ1-6
CASSFWSGRGNQNSPLHF
TGTGCCAGCAGTTTTTGGTCGGGCAGGGGGAATCAAAATTCACCCCTCCACTTT
>-|-|TRBV7-2|TRBJ2-7
CASSLSPGLILQQYF
TGTGCCAGCAGCTTATCCCCGGGACTCATATTACAGCAGTACTTC
>-|TRBD1|TRBV5-6|TRBJ2-1
CASSLPGGREQFF
TGTGCCAGCAGCTTGCCAGGGGGCAGGGAGCAGTTCTTC
>-|TRBD1|TRBV12-5|TRBJ2-1
CASAQGDEQFF
TGTGCTAGCGCCCAGGGGGATGAGCAGTTCTTC
>once|TRBD2|TRBV4-3|TRBJ2-1
CASSQTQRGGRNEQFF
TGCGCCAGCAGCCAAACCCAGCGGGGGGGCCGGAATGAGCAGTTCTTC
>-|TRBD2|TRBV4-1|TRBJ2-3
CASSQIIGGLAGASTDTQYF
TGCGCCAGCAGCCAAATTATTGGGGGACTAGCGGGGGCTAGCACAGATACGCAGTATTTT
>-|-|TRBV7-7|TRBJ1-4
CASSLSRNEKLFF
TGTGCCAGCAGCTTATCGAGAAATGAAAAACTGTTTTTT
>-|-|TRBV25-1|TRBJ2-2
CASRVANPGELFF
TGTGCCAGCAGAGTGGCCAACCCCGGGGAGCTGTTTTTT
>-|TRBD1|TRBV6-6|TRBJ2-7
CASSTRTGLEQYF
TGTGCCAGCAGTACCCGGACAGGGCTCGAGCAGTACTTC
>-|TRBD1|TRBV7-2|TRBJ2-7
CASSRDRGINEQYF
TGTGCCAGCAGCCGGGACAGGGGTATCAACGAGCAGTACTTC
>few|-|TRBV9|TRBJ1-5
CASSVDSNSNQPQHF
TGTGCCAGCAGCGTAGACTCTAATAGCAATCAGCCCCAGCATTTT